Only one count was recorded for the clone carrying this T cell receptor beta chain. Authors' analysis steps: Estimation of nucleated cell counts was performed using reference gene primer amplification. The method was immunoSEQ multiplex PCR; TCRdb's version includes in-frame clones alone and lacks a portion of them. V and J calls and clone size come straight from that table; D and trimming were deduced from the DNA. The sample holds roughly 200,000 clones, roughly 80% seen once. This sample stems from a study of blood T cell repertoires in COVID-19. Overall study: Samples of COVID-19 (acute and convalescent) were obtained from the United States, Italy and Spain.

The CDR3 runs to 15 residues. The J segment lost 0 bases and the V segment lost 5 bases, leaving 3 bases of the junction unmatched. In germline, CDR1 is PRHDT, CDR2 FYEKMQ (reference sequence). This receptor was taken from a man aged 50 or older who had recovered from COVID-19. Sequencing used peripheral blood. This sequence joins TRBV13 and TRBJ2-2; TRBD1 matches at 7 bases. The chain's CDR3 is CASSIGTANTGELFF. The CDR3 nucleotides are TGTGCCAGCAGCATCGGGACAGCGAACACCGGGGAGCTGTTTTTT.